Below, one TCR beta chain is given with its context. What it binds is not known. Sequenced by immunoSEQ multiplex PCR; TCRdb stores in-frame clones only, minus some. This table holds about 410,000 clones, less than 90% found once. This entry belongs to a study of Ad26.COV2.S vaccination and SARS-CoV-2 variants. Study context: Administration of Ad26.COV2.S was intramuscular, either once or twice 56 days apart. General study points: TCR breadth and depth estimates may have understated total T cell responses.

V lost 2 bases to trimming and J lost 4 bases, with 11 bases between them. The CDR3 extends over 14 amino acids. Germline V gene lookup returns CDR1 WSHSY and CDR2 SAAADI. Treatment: about 20 received Ad26.COV2.S at low or high dose, single or two shots; 5 received placebo; per-sample allocation not given. Repertoires come from day 63 after the first vaccine or placebo injection. This specimen consisted of peripheral blood, obtained in a trial of Ad26.COV2.S vaccine versus placebo. The rearrangement joins TRBV10-2 to TRBJ1-1, with D unclear. This TCR was recovered from a person between 18 and 65 years old who received the Ad26.COV2.S COVID-19 vaccine or a placebo. DNA for the CDR3: TGCGCCAGCAGTGAGCCCGGTCGGGTCACTGAAGCTTTCTTT. Its translation: CASSEPGRVTEAFF.